This T cell receptor (beta chain) was recorded in a study of blood T cell repertoires in COVID-19 (dated by TCRdb to 2020 to 2022). As for the study more broadly: Samples covering the acute and convalescent phases of COVID-19 were provided by collaborators in the United States, Italy and Spain. Samples were obtained from the ongoing ImmuneRACE study (first 160 participants) and from some 1,200 subjects provided by 6 global collaborators. The sample metadata nearly always contained a de-identified subject ID, COVID-19 status, age in years and sex. The repertoires were released in a freely available public database intended as a resource for research on the immune response to SARS-CoV-2. The prospective study material was composed of cDNA or gDNA derived from T cells, B-cell-depleted T cells, or PBMCs. Subjects who had been exposed to COVID-19, were actively infected with it, or had recovered from it provided the deeply sampled blood TCRbeta repertoires that made up the dataset. Where available, HLA class I and class II types were taken from metadata supplied by the sample provider and were not determined by assay-based typing.

TCRbeta CDR3 regions were amplified from genomic DNA using the immunoSEQ Assay, a bias-controlled multiplex PCR. In the authors' own workflow: Within the assay, amplification of reference gene primers was used to estimate how many nucleated cells each sample contained. Sequence reads were collapsed and filtered to measure the absolute abundance of every unique TCRbeta CDR3 rearrangement. For each sample, productive Simpson clonality was calculated as the square root of Simpson's diversity index across productive rearrangements. Entries here come from immuneACCESS through TCRdb and include only in-frame sequences with V and J called. Some clones fail to appear in such tables; in the studies checked, an unresolved V gene covers under half of the shortfall, and the cause of the remainder is unknown. That table gives V, J and clone size, and the DNA gave D and trimming. The sample table contains hundreds of thousands of clones; only one count was recorded for 81% of them. The top ten clonotypes cover 6.5% to 9% of the sample.

One collaborating source in Seattle enrolled patients while the patients were actively infected and followed the patients over time throughout the course of disease. Whole blood was collected in K2EDTA tubes by collaborating institutions according to the institutions' own protocols. Collaborator samples were shipped for TCRbeta analysis as frozen whole blood, isolated PBMCs, or DNA extracted from either sample type. The full study reports these points: The quantity of clinical and demographic metadata differed by source and by participant and was supplied without curation.

V and J are truncated by 2 bases and 4 bases respectively, leaving an intervening sequence of 5 bases. The CDR3 sequence holds 12 residues, the cysteine and phenylalanine included. Only CDR3 DNA is held: 36 bases, read in frame from base 1. Sequences SEHNR (CDR1) and FQNEAQ (CDR2) are obtained from the germline V gene (reference sequence). Turning to this clone: The antigen it binds to is not known. Base qualities were left out, and no much larger clone turns up one base away.

In this chain, TRBV7-9 is recombined with TRBJ1-2; the D gene remains uncertain. This receptor was obtained from a woman at least 80 years old with COVID-19, enrolled during active disease. The specimen sequenced was peripheral blood. The bases are TGTGCCAGCAGCTTAAACAGCTATGGCTACACCTTC. This is translated as CASSLNSYGYTF.